This T cell receptor (beta chain) was profiled in a study of blood T cell repertoires in COVID-19. The CDR3 extends over 11 amino acids. Germline V gene data show CDR1 as MNHEY and CDR2 as SMNVEV (reference sequence). Trimming left V 5 bases short and J 10 bases short, with 9 bases between. Sequencing was performed with immunoSEQ multiplex PCR; in TCRdb, only in-frame clones are kept and a portion is missing. The table shows some 200,000 clones, with 65% to 85% occurring only once. The TCR sequence derives from a woman aged 40-49 years with acute COVID-19. This sequence joins TRBV27 and TRBJ2-1; no firm D call. Sequences were obtained from PBMCs or T cells enriched from blood (not recorded which). The CDR3 DNA is TGTGCCAGCAGTAATCACATGGAGCAGTTCTTC. Translating gives CASSNHMEQFF.